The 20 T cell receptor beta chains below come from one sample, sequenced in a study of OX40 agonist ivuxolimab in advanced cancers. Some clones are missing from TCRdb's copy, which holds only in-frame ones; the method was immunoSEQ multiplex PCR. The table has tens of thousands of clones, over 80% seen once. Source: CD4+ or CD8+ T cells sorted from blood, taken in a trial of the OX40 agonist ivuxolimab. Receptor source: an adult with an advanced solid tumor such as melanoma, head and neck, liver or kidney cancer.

The CDR3, as DNA: TGTGCCAGCAGTTGGGGGACTAGCGGTTACAATGAGCAGTTCTTC. Its translation: CASSWGTSGYNEQFF. V is TRBV27 and J is TRBJ2-1; 11 nucleotides agree with TRBD2. CDR3 length: 15 amino acids. V shed 4 bases and J 4 bases; nucleotides not matched to a gene: 3. CDR1 is MNHEY, CDR2 SMNVEV, per germline (reference sequence).

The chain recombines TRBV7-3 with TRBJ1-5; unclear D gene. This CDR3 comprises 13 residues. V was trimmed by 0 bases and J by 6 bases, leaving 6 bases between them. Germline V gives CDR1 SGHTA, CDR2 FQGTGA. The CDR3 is CASSLTSIQPQHF. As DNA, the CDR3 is TGTGCCAGCAGCTTAACCTCCATTCAGCCCCAGCATTTT. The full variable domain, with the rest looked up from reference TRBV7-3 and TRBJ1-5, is GAGVSQTPSNKVTEKGKYVELRCDPISGHTALYWYRQSLGQGPEFLIYFQGTGAADDSGLPNDRFFAVRPEGSVSTLKIQRTERGDSAVYLCASSLTSIQPQHFGDGTRLSIL.

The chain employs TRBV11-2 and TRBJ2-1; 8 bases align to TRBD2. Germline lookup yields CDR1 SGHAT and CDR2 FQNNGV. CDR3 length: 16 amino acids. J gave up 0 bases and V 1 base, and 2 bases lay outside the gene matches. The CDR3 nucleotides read TGTGCCAGCAGCTTAGTAGCGGGGAGCTCCTACAATGAGCAGTTCTTC. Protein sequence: CASSLVAGSSYNEQFF.

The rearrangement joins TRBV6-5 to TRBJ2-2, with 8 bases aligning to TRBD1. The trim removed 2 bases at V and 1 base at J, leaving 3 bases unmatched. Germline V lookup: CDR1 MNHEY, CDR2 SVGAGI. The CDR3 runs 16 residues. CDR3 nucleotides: TGTGCCAGCAGTTACCGGACAGGGAGGAACACCGGGGAGCTGTTTTTT. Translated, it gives CASSYRTGRNTGELFF.

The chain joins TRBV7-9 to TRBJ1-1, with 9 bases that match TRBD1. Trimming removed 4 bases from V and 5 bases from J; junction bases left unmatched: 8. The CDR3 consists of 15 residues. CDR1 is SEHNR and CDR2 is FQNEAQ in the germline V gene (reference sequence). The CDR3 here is CASSSLQGAKTEAFF. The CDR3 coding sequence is TGTGCCAGCAGCTCCTTACAGGGGGCGAAAACTGAAGCTTTCTTT.

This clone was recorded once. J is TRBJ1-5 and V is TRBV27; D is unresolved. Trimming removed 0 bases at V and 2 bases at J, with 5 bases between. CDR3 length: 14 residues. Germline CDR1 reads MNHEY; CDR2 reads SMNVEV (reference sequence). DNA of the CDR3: TGTGCCAGCAGTTTATCCGTAGGCAATCAGCCCCAGCATTTT. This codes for CASSLSVGNQPQHF.

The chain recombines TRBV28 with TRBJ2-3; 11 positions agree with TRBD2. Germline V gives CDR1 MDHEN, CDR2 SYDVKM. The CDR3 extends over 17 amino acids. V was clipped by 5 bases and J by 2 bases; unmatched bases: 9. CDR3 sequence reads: CASSEAGTSGSTDTQYF. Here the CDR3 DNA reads TGTGCCAGCAGTGAAGCCGGGACTAGCGGCTCCACAGATACGCAGTATTTT. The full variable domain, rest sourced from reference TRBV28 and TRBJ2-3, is DVKVTQSSRYLVKRTGEKVFLECVQDMDHENMFWYRQDPGLGLRLIYFSYDVKMKEKGDIPEGYSVSREKKERFSLILESASTNQTSMYLCASSEAGTSGSTDTQYFGPGTRLTVL.

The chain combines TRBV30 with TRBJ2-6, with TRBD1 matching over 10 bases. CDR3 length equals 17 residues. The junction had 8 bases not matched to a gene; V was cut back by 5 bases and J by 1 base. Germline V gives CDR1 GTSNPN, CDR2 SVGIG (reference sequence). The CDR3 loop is CAWDQTGGPSGANVLTF. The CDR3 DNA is TGTGCCTGGGATCAGACAGGGGGCCCGTCTGGGGCCAACGTCCTGACTTTC. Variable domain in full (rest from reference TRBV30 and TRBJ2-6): SQTIHQWPATLVQPVGSPLSLECTVEGTSNPNLYWYRQAAGRGLQLLFYSVGIGQISSEVPQNLSASRPQDRQFILSSKKLLLSDSGFYLCAWDQTGGPSGANVLTFGAGSRLTVL.

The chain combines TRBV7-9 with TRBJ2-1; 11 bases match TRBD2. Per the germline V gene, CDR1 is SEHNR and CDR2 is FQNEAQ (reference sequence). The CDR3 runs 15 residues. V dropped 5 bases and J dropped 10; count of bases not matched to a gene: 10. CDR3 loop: CASSLGLADPREQFF. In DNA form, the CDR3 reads TGTGCCAGCAGCCTGGGACTAGCGGACCCAAGGGAGCAGTTCTTC.

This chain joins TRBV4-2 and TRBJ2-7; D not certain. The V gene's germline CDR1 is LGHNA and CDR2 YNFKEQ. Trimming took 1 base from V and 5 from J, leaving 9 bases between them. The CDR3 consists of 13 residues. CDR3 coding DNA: TGTGCCAGCAGCCAAGCCCGGTTGGACGAGCAGTACTTC. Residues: CASSQARLDEQYF.

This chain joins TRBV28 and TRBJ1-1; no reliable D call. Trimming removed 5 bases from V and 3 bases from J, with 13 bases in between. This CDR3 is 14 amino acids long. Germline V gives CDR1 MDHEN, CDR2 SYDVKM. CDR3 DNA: TGTGCCAGCAGTATTTCCGCTGGGGACACTGAAGCTTTCTTT. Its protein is CASSISAGDTEAFF.

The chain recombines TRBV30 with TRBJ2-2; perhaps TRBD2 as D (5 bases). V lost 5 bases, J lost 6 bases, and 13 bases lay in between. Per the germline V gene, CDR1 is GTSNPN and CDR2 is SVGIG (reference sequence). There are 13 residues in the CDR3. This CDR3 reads CAWQVEGAGELFF. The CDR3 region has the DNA TGTGCCTGGCAGGTAGAGGGAGCCGGGGAGCTGTTTTTT.

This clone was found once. The CDR3 here is CASSPDFERGGTDTQYF. CDR3 nucleotides: TGTGCCAGCTCACCAGACTTTGAGCGGGGAGGCACAGATACGCAGTATTTT. V usage is TRBV18 and J usage is TRBJ2-3; 7 bases line up with TRBD2. Germline CDR1 reads KGHSH; CDR2 reads LQKENI. Trimming at V came to 2 bases and at J to 1 base, leaving 9 bases not matched to a gene. The CDR3 contains 17 residues. The entire variable domain, with the rest obtained from reference TRBV18 and TRBJ2-3, is as follows: NAGVMQNPRHLVRRRGQEARLRCSPMKGHSHVYWYRQLPEEGLKFMVYLQKENIIDESGMPKERFSAEFPKEGPSILRIQQVVRGDSAAYFCASSPDFERGGTDTQYFGPGTRLTVL.

CDR3 protein: CASSRGGRGGRGTQYF. The CDR3 bases are TGTGCCAGCAGCCGGGGAGGCCGAGGAGGCCGGGGTACGCAGTATTTT. This chain uses TRBV5-6 with TRBJ2-3; TRBD2 might be the D (6 bases). Germline CDR1 SGHDT, CDR2 YYEEEE. V lost 4 bases, J lost 8 bases, and 23 bases lay in between. The CDR3 contains 16 residues.

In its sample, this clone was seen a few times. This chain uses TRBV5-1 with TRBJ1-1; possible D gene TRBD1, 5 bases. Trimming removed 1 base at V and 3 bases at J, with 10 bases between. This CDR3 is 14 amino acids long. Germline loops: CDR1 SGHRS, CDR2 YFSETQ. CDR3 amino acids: CASSLRGVDTEAFF. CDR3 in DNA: TGCGCCAGCAGCTTGAGGGGCGTCGACACTGAAGCTTTCTTT.

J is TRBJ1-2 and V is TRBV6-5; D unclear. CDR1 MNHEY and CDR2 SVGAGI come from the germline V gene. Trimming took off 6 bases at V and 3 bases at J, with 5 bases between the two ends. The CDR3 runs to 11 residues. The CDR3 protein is CASSNDYGYTF. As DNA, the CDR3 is TGTGCCAGCAGCAACGACTATGGCTACACCTTC.

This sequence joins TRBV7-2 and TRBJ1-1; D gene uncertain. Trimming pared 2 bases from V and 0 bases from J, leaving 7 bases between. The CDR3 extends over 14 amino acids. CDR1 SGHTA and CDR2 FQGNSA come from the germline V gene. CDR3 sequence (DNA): TGTGCCAGCAGCTTAATATGGGTGAACACTGAAGCTTTCTTT. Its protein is CASSLIWVNTEAFF.

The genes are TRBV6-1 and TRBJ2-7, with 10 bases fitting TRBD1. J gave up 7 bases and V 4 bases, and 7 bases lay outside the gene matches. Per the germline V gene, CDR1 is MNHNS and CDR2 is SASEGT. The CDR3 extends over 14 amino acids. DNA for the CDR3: TGTGCCAGCAGTGGATGGGACAGGGGTTGGGAGCAGTACTTC. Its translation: CASSGWDRGWEQYF.

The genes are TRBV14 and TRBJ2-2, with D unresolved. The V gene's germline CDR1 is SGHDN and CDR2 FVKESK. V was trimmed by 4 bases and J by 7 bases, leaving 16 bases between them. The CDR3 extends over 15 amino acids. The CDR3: CASSPHTRWGGELFF. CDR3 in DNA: TGTGCCAGCAGCCCCCACACGCGGTGGGGCGGGGAGCTGTTTTTT.

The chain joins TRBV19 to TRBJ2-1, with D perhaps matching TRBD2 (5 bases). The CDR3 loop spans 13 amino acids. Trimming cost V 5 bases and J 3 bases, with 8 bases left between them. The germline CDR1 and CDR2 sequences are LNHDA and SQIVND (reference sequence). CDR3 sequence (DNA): TGTGCCAGTAGTCCCGGGAACTACAATGAGCAGTTCTTC. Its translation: CASSPGNYNEQFF.